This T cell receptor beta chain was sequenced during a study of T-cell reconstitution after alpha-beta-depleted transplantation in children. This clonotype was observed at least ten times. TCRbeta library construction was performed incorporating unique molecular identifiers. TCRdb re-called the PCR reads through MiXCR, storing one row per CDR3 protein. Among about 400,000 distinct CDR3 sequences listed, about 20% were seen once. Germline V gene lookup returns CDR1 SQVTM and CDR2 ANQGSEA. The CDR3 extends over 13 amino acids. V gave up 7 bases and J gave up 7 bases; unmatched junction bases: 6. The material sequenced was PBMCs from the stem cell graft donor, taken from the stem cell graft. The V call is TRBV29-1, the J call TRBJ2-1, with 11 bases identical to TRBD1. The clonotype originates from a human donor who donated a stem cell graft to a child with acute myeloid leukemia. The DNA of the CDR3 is TGCAGCGGTGGCGGGGACAGGGGGAATGAGCAGTTCTTC. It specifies CSGGGDRGNEQFF.